The next 8 T cell receptor beta chains were all read from a single sample in a study of Graves' ophthalmopathy and Graves' hyperthyroidism. Amplified TCR beta CDR3 regions were obtained using RNA transcripts as template. Investigators did first-round RT-PCR with HTBI primers, then second-round multiplex PCR. Each CDR3 protein gets one entry after TCRdb re-called the multiplex PCR reads with MiXCR. The sample lists hundreds of thousands of distinct CDR3 sequences, 20% to 25% occurring once. Sequencing used peripheral blood. Receptors were obtained from a woman aged 18-29 years with stable Graves' hyperthyroidism.

This clonotype was seen repeatedly, ten times or more. The genes are TRBV5-6 and TRBJ2-7, with 9 nucleotides matching TRBD1. CDR3 size: 15 residues. CDR1 and CDR2 from the germline V gene are SGHDT and YYEEEE. The V and J ends lost 3 bases and 7 bases, in that order; junction bases with no gene match: 11. In DNA, the CDR3 is TGTGCCAGCAGCTCCGGGACAGGGATTTCGACGGAGCAGTACTTC. Amino acids: CASSSGTGISTEQYF. The complete variable domain, with remaining parts taken from reference TRBV5-6 and TRBJ2-7, reads DAGVTQSPTHLIKTRGQQVTLRCSPKSGHDTVSWYQQALGQGPQFIFQYYEEEERQRGNFPDRFSGHQFPNYSSELNVNALLLGDSALYLCASSSGTGISTEQYFGPGTRLTVT.

This clonotype was seen at least ten times. The chain's CDR3 is CANPTGVDTEAFF. The CDR3 DNA sequence: TGTGCCAACCCGACAGGGGTGGACACTGAAGCTTTCTTT. The gene calls are TRBV6-1 and TRBJ1-1; 8 bases fit TRBD1. This CDR3 spans 13 amino acids. V lost 10 bases to trimming and J lost 3 bases; unmatched junction nucleotides: 7. Germline V gene lookup returns CDR1 MNHNS and CDR2 SASEGT.

V and J are TRBV24-1 and TRBJ1-2; D remains ambiguous. Trimming pared 3 bases from V and 4 bases from J, leaving 14 bases between. CDR1 and CDR2 from the germline V gene are KGHDR and SFDVKD. The CDR3 is made up of 15 amino acids. The CDR3 protein is CATSDRDTPGYGYTF. The CDR3 nucleotides read TGTGCCACCAGTGATCGAGACACCCCGGGCTATGGCTACACCTTC.

In its sample, this clonotype was seen a few times. This chain joins TRBV5-1 and TRBJ2-5, with D possibly being TRBD1 (5 bases). The CDR3 loop spans 16 amino acids. Deletions cut 4 bases from V and 2 bases from J, with 18 bases between. CDR1 is SGHRS and CDR2 is YFSETQ in the germline V gene. CDR3 sequence reads: CASSTFAQGTQETQYF. In nucleotides, the CDR3 is TGCGCCAGCAGCACATTTGCCCAGGGAACACAAGAGACCCAGTACTTC.

This clonotype has at least ten counts. The rearrangement uses TRBV27 and TRBJ2-5; TRBD2 matches at 12 bases. From germline, CDR1 is MNHEY and CDR2 SMNVEV (reference sequence). This CDR3 region has 16 residues. The J segment lost 5 bases and the V segment lost 1 base, leaving 5 bases of the junction unmatched. The CDR3 DNA is TGTGCCAGCAGTTTATTCGCTAGCGGGAGGGGGGAGACCCAGTACTTC. Protein sequence: CASSLFASGRGETQYF.

This clonotype was observed many times. The CDR3 is CATSDPGQEETQYF. The DNA for the CDR3 is TGTGCCACCAGTGACCCCGGGCAGGAAGAGACCCAGTACTTC. The chain employs TRBV24-1 and TRBJ2-5; D is uncertain. This CDR3 comprises 14 residues. Germline V lookup: CDR1 KGHDR, CDR2 SFDVKD. V lost 4 bases and J lost 3, with 11 bases in between.

The chain uses TRBV6-1 and TRBJ1-1, with D uncertain. V was pared by 4 bases and J by 1 base, with 10 bases between. CDR1 is MNHNS, CDR2 SASEGT, per germline. The CDR3 consists of 14 residues. The CDR3 bases are TGTGCCAGCAGTGCGGGCAGTTCGAACACTGAAGCTTTCTTT. Translation: CASSAGSSNTEAFF.

This chain uses TRBV6-1 with TRBJ2-5, with D tentatively TRBD2 (6 bases). The CDR3 spans 16 residues. V lost 6 bases to trimming and J lost 4 bases, with 21 bases between them. Germline V gene data show CDR1 as MNHNS and CDR2 as SASEGT. CDR3 bases: TGTGCCAGCAGCCCGCTGGGGGGAGCCGCGGGAGAGACCCAGTACTTC. As protein: CASSPLGGAAGETQYF.